The next 9 T cell receptor beta chains were all read from a single sample in a study of blood T cell repertoires in COVID-19. Produced via immunoSEQ multiplex PCR; TCRdb's table is partial and in-frame only. Found here are 320,000 or so clones, 85% of them singletons; the top ten hold around 1.8%. Sequencing was done on a sample of PBMCs or T cells enriched from blood (not recorded which). Receptors originate from a woman in her thirties who had been exposed to COVID-19.

The chain employs TRBV18 and TRBJ1-1; D remains unclear. The V end lost 1 base, the J end lost 13 bases, and 22 bases lay between the germline ends. Germline assignment: CDR1 KGHSH and CDR2 LQKENI. The CDR3 contains 15 residues. The CDR3 reads CASSPLEGNWRWGFF. The CDR3 region has the DNA TGTGCCAGCTCACCACTCGAAGGGAATTGGAGGTGGGGTTTCTTT.

The chain has TRBV7-9 and TRBJ2-2; D might be TRBD1 (6 bases). The V end lost 8 bases, the J end lost 6 bases, and 19 bases lay between the germline ends. This CDR3 contains 15 residues. Germline CDR1 is SEHNR and CDR2 is FQNEAQ (reference sequence). CDR3 amino acids: CASSRLAGESGELFF. The CDR3 nucleotides are TGTGCCAGCTCCAGGTTGGCAGGGGAATCCGGGGAGCTGTTTTTT.

The chain recombines TRBV6-4 with TRBJ2-3, with TRBD1 identical over 7 bases. The CDR3 has 16 amino acids. The ends lost 0 bases at V and 3 bases at J; junction bases unmatched: 6. CDR1 and CDR2 from the germline V gene are MRHNA and SNTAGT. DNA of the CDR3: TGTGCCAGCAGTGACTCGAACAGGGGAAGGACAGATACGCAGTATTTT. Translated, it gives CASSDSNRGRTDTQYF.

The CDR3 spells CASSQVWTADNEQFF. The CDR3 DNA is TGTGCCAGCAGCCAAGTTTGGACAGCCGACAATGAGCAGTTCTTC. This chain joins TRBV3-1 (or the pseudogene TRBV3-2) and TRBJ2-1; possible D gene TRBD1, 6 bases. The CDR3 runs to 15 residues. Trimming took off 1 base at V and 5 bases at J, with 12 bases between the two ends. Germline CDR1 LGHDT, CDR2 YNNKEL (reference sequence).

V usage is TRBV7-8 and J usage is TRBJ2-5; a possible D gene is TRBD2 (5 bases). Looked up from germline, CDR1 is SGHVS and CDR2 is FQNEAQ. V lost 5 bases, J lost 2 bases, and 18 bases lay in between. The CDR3 loop spans 16 amino acids. In DNA form, the CDR3 reads TGTGCCAGCAGCCGTTCCTCGGGGTACCCTCAAGAGACCCAGTACTTC. It yields the protein CASSRSSGYPQETQYF.

The J gene is TRBJ2-2, the V gene TRBV11-2, with TRBD2 matching 10 bases. Trimming took 1 base from V and 3 from J; bases not matched to a gene: 5. There are 17 residues in the CDR3. Germline assignment: CDR1 SGHAT and CDR2 FQNNGV. CDR3 loop: CASSLVWLAGDTGELFF. Written as DNA, the CDR3 is TGTGCCAGCAGCTTAGTGTGGCTAGCGGGAGACACCGGGGAGCTGTTTTTT.

This rearrangement joins TRBV12-5 to TRBJ1-5; 8 nucleotides agree with TRBD1. The CDR3 runs 16 residues. The germline gives CDR1 LGHNT, CDR2 FRNRAP. V lost 5 bases and J lost 3; bases outside the gene matches: 9. The CDR3 loop is CASGPAGTGANQPQHF. CDR3 bases: TGTGCTAGTGGTCCCGCCGGGACAGGCGCCAATCAGCCCCAGCATTTT. The complete variable domain, with remaining parts taken from reference TRBV12-5 and TRBJ1-5, reads DARVTQTPRHKVTEMGQEVTMRCQPILGHNTVFWYRQTMMQGLELLAYFRNRAPLDDSGMPKDRFSAEMPDATLATLKIQPSEPRDSAVYFCASGPAGTGANQPQHFGDGTRLSIL.

V and J are TRBV6-5 and TRBJ2-7; the match to TRBD1 covers 7 bases. CDR1 is MNHEY, CDR2 SVGAGI, per germline. The CDR3 has 16 residues. Trimming at V came to 0 bases and at J to 4 bases, leaving 9 bases not matched to a gene. The CDR3: CASSYSPTGNAYEQYF. CDR3 nucleotides: TGTGCCAGCAGTTACTCGCCGACAGGGAACGCATACGAGCAGTACTTC.

The chain combines TRBV9 with TRBJ1-3; D is ambiguous. Germline V gives CDR1 SGDLS, CDR2 YYNGEE. The CDR3 is 16 amino acids. V shed 3 bases and J shed 1 base, with 14 bases lying between them. The CDR3 spells CASSAREMISGNTIYF. CDR3 coding DNA: TGTGCCAGCAGCGCCCGTGAGATGATATCTGGAAACACCATATATTTT. The full variable domain, with the rest looked up from reference TRBV9 and TRBJ1-3, is DSGVTQTPKHLITATGQRVTLRCSPRSGDLSVYWYQQSLDQGLQFLIQYYNGEERAKGNILERFSAQQFPDLHSELNLSSLELGDSALYFCASSAREMISGNTIYFGEGSWLTVV.